Shown below are 30 T cell receptor beta chains from a single sample sequenced in a study of T cell responses to AZD1222 COVID-19 vaccine. Profiled with immunoSEQ multiplex PCR; TCRdb holds only in-frame clones, not every one. The sample carries about 160,000 clones, around nine tenths recorded once. Specimen: peripheral blood, collected on day 0 of AZD1222 vaccination. Source of these receptors: an adult in good health.

The gene calls are TRBV11-1 and TRBJ2-1; D tentatively reads TRBD1 or TRBD2 (5 bases each). Germline V gene data show CDR1 as SGHAT and CDR2 as FQDESV (reference sequence). V shed 8 bases and J shed 0 bases, with 17 bases lying between them. CDR3 length: 16 amino acids. CDR3 residues: CASGLQGRSSYNEQFF. In DNA, the CDR3 is TGTGCCAGCGGACTTCAGGGCAGGAGCTCCTACAATGAGCAGTTCTTC.

This rearrangement joins TRBV30 to TRBJ1-2, with TRBD1 as a possible D gene (6 bases). CDR3 length: 11 amino acids. V lost 3 bases and J 7 bases, leaving 9 bases between the germline ends. The germline CDR1 and CDR2 sequences are GTSNPN and SVGIG (reference sequence). CDR3 region: CAWSEGGGYTF. The CDR3 nucleotides read TGTGCCTGGAGCGAGGGGGGTGGCTACACCTTC.

A note on this clone: An end of the junction does not agree with germline; a read error may underlie this. V is TRBV28 and J is TRBJ1-4; a weak D match, TRBD1 (5 bases). CDR1 and CDR2 from the germline V gene are MDHEN and SYDVKM. The length of the CDR3 is 16 residues. CDR3 sequence (DNA): TGTGCCAGCAGTTTAGGTGGTGGGGGTACTATTGAAAAACTGTTTTTT. This encodes CASSLGGGGTIEKLFF.

The rearrangement links TRBV5-1 to TRBJ2-5; the D is unclear. From germline, CDR1 is SGHRS and CDR2 YFSETQ. The CDR3 has 13 residues. V was clipped by 2 bases and J by 1 base, with 6 bases between them. The CDR3 loop reads CASSFGLQETQYF. In nucleotides, the CDR3 is TGCGCCAGCAGCTTTGGTCTCCAAGAGACCCAGTACTTC.

This chain uses TRBV29-1 with TRBJ2-5, with 8 bases fitting TRBD2. The germline V gene encodes CDR1 SQVTM and CDR2 ANQGSEA. V shed 7 bases, J shed 5 bases, and the junction held 12 bases outside the gene matches. This CDR3 spans 14 amino acids. The CDR3, as DNA: TGCAGCGCCGGCGGCGGGGGGCCGGTGGAGACCCAGTACTTC. Translation: CSAGGGGPVETQYF.

This clone was seen only once. This sequence joins TRBV28 and TRBJ1-5; perhaps TRBD1 as D (5 bases). The V and J ends lost 6 bases and 10 bases respectively, with 13 bases between them. Per germline, CDR1 MDHEN and CDR2 SYDVKM. The CDR3 loop spans 12 amino acids. As DNA, the CDR3 is TGTGCCAGCAGCCAACCAGGGTACCCCCAGCATTTT. It specifies CASSQPGYPQHF.

This chain links TRBV7-9 with TRBJ2-1; D may match TRBD1 or TRBD2 (5 bases each). Deletions cut 3 bases from V and 10 bases from J, with 19 bases between. Germline lookup yields CDR1 SEHNR and CDR2 FQNEAQ (reference sequence). CDR3 length: 15 residues. CDR3 DNA sequence: TGTGCCAGCAGCTTCACCGGGAACAACGCAGGGGAGCAGTTCTTC. This encodes CASSFTGNNAGEQFF.

The chain recombines TRBV27 with TRBJ2-7, with TRBD1 identical over 7 bases. This CDR3 comprises 14 residues. The germline CDR1 and CDR2 sequences are MNHEY and SMNVEV (reference sequence). After removal of 3 bases from V and 7 bases from J, the junction contained 9 bases not matched to a gene. CDR3 amino acids: CASSLGQITREQYF. DNA for the CDR3: TGTGCCAGCAGTTTGGGACAGATTACTCGGGAGCAGTACTTC.

As to this clone: A read error may produce the germline difference seen at one junction end. The genes are TRBV7-7 and TRBJ2-2; 9 bases map to TRBD2. In germline, CDR1 is SSHAT, CDR2 FNYEAQ (reference sequence). The CDR3 sequence is 17 residues long. The CDR3 DNA is TGTGCTAGCAGCTTAGTGGCTAGCGGGGAGATCACCGGGGAGCTGTTTTTT. It yields the protein CASSLVASGEITGELFF.

This chain connects TRBV28 to TRBJ1-5; 9 bases agree with TRBD1. The V segment lost 5 bases and the J segment 3 bases; nucleotides outside the gene matches: 5. Germline V lookup: CDR1 MDHEN, CDR2 SYDVKM. This CDR3 region has 15 residues. The CDR3 bases are TGTGCCAGCAGTCGGGACAGGGACGCCAATCAGCCCCAGCATTTT. Translation gives CASSRDRDANQPQHF.

This clone was seen just once. This same CDR3 is encoded by further DNA sequences in the sample. The chain recombines TRBV28 with TRBJ1-2; 9 bases fit TRBD1. Germline V gene data show CDR1 as MDHEN and CDR2 as SYDVKM. The J segment lost 8 bases and the V segment lost 2 bases, leaving 9 bases of the junction unmatched. This CDR3 region has 15 residues. The CDR3 spells CASSLGDRERRGYTF. The CDR3 DNA follows: TGTGCCAGCAGTTTAGGGGACAGGGAACGGAGGGGCTACACCTTC.

The genes are TRBV6-2 or TRBV6-3 and TRBJ2-5; D is unclear. In germline, CDR1 is MNHEY, CDR2 SVGEGT. Trimming left V 5 bases short and J 2 bases short, with 12 bases between. The CDR3 has 14 amino acids. The CDR3 here is CASSRRLPQETQYF. DNA of the CDR3: TGTGCCAGCAGTCGCCGGCTACCTCAAGAGACCCAGTACTTC.

The gene calls are TRBV28 and TRBJ2-5; D is undetermined. Trimming took 4 bases from V and 1 from J, leaving 10 bases between them. Germline V CDR1 and CDR2: MDHEN, SYDVKM. The CDR3 runs 14 residues. The CDR3 here is CASSSSGAQETQYF. The CDR3, as DNA: TGTGCCAGCAGTTCCTCCGGTGCCCAAGAGACCCAGTACTTC.

The gene calls are TRBV5-5 and TRBJ2-7; D is unresolved. Looked up from germline, CDR1 is SGHKS and CDR2 is YYEKEE (reference sequence). This CDR3 comprises 17 residues. V was shortened by 4 bases and J by 0 bases, with 20 bases between the two germline ends. DNA for the CDR3: TGTGCCAGCAGCCGGAGTTCCTTAGGGCAGTACTCCTACGAGCAGTACTTC. Its translation: CASSRSSLGQYSYEQYF. The whole variable domain, remainder taken from reference TRBV5-5 and TRBJ2-7, is DAGVTQSPTHLIKTRGQQVTLRCSPISGHKSVSWYQQVLGQGPQFIFQYYEKEERGRGNFPDRFSARQFPNYSSELNVNALLLGDSALYLCASSRSSLGQYSYEQYFGPGTRLTVT.

This clone was counted a few times. The chain employs TRBV6-4 and TRBJ2-7; D unclear. Deletions cut 10 bases from V and 2 bases from J, with 3 bases between. The V gene's germline CDR1 is MRHNA and CDR2 SNTAGT. The CDR3 extends over 9 amino acids. The CDR3 here is CANPYEQYF. The CDR3 DNA is TGTGCCAACCCCTACGAGCAGTACTTC.

The V call is TRBV19, the J call TRBJ2-4; TRBD2 might be the D (5 bases). Per germline, CDR1 LNHDA and CDR2 SQIVND (reference sequence). V was clipped by 7 bases and J by 0 bases, with 19 bases between them. The CDR3 consists of 17 residues. The CDR3 spells CASTPESGRLAKNIQYF. In DNA form, the CDR3 reads TGTGCCAGTACACCGGAAAGCGGACGACTAGCCAAAAACATTCAGTACTTC.

This clone was counted a few times. This sequence joins TRBV29-1 and TRBJ2-6; perhaps TRBD2 as D (5 bases). Germline values: CDR1 SQVTM, CDR2 ANQGSEA. Deletions cut 6 bases from V and 3 bases from J, with 12 bases between. CDR3 length equals 14 residues. The CDR3 here is CSVRTEGGANVLTF. CDR3 DNA: TGCAGCGTACGGACCGAGGGTGGGGCCAACGTCCTGACTTTC. The whole variable domain, filled in from reference TRBV29-1 and TRBJ2-6, reads SAVISQKPSRDICQRGTSLTIQCQVDSQVTMMFWYRQQPGQSLTLIATANQGSEATYESGFVIDKFPISRPNLTFSTLTVSNMSPEDSSIYLCSVRTEGGANVLTFGAGSRLTVL.

This clone was detected once. The chain combines TRBV6-1 with TRBJ1-4; the D gene is possibly TRBD1 (5 bases). The germline CDR1 and CDR2 sequences are MNHNS and SASEGT. V lost 4 bases and J 2 bases, leaving 17 bases between the germline ends. CDR3 length equals 17 residues. CDR3 coding DNA: TGTGCCAGCAGTGCTCCCGGGACGGGCGGGACTAATGAAAAACTGTTTTTT. Protein sequence: CASSAPGTGGTNEKLFF.

V is TRBV2 and J is TRBJ1-1, with 8 bases matching TRBD1. Germline V CDR1 and CDR2: SNHLY, FYNNEI. J was trimmed by 2 bases and V by 8 bases; bases with no gene match: 7. This CDR3 comprises 14 residues. CDR3 DNA sequence: TGTGCCAGCTTGAGACAGGGGTATAACACTGAAGCTTTCTTT. As protein: CASLRQGYNTEAFF.

About this clone: Other DNA sequences of this sample code for an identical CDR3. The V gene is TRBV24-1, the J gene TRBJ2-2; D possibly matches TRBD1 or TRBD2 (5 bases each). V shed 3 bases and J shed 2 bases, with 12 bases lying between them. The length of the CDR3 is 16 residues. The germline V gene has CDR1 KGHDR and CDR2 SFDVKD. The CDR3 nucleotides read TGTGCCACCAGTGATCCCGGGACGGCTAACACCGGGGAGCTGTTTTTT. Translating it yields CATSDPGTANTGELFF.

The V call is TRBV7-2, the J call TRBJ2-7; D possibly corresponds to TRBD1 (7 bases). Germline V gene data show CDR1 as SGHTA and CDR2 as FQGNSA. V was pared by 3 bases and J by 3 bases, with 18 bases between. The CDR3 runs 16 residues. The CDR3: CASSFSAGGTRYEQYF. CDR3 nucleotides: TGTGCCAGCAGCTTTTCGGCAGGGGGGACTCGCTACGAGCAGTACTTC.

The rearrangement uses TRBV7-2 and TRBJ1-2; D is unclear. The germline gives CDR1 SGHTA, CDR2 FQGNSA. V shed 1 base and J shed 4 bases, with 13 bases lying between them. The CDR3 is made up of 15 amino acids. This CDR3 is CASSLGGSWGYGYTF. CDR3 DNA sequence: TGTGCCAGCAGCTTAGGTGGGAGTTGGGGCTATGGCTACACCTTC.

This clone was observed once. The chain employs TRBV3-1 (or the pseudogene TRBV3-2) and TRBJ2-5; TRBD2 matches at 9 bases. V gave up 0 bases and J gave up 5 bases; unmatched junction bases: 7. Germline lookup yields CDR1 LGHDT and CDR2 YNNKEL (reference sequence). The length of the CDR3 is 16 residues. DNA for the CDR3: TGTGCCAGCAGCCAAGATTGGGCGGGGGGGCCGGAGACCCAGTACTTC. Translating it yields CASSQDWAGGPETQYF.

The chain links TRBV18 to TRBJ2-5; a possible D gene is TRBD2 (7 bases). CDR1 and CDR2 (germline): KGHSH, LQKENI. The CDR3 contains 16 residues. The germline V and J ends were trimmed by 2 bases and 2 bases, with 15 bases remaining between them. The CDR3 nucleotides are TGTGCCAGCTCACCAGGGCGGGGGCCACAACAAGAGACCCAGTACTTC. Protein sequence: CASSPGRGPQQETQYF. Full variable domain (remainder filled in from reference TRBV18 and TRBJ2-5): NAGVMQNPRHLVRRRGQEARLRCSPMKGHSHVYWYRQLPEEGLKFMVYLQKENIIDESGMPKERFSAEFPKEGPSILRIQQVVRGDSAAYFCASSPGRGPQQETQYFGPGTRLLVL.

The chain carries TRBV6-5 and TRBJ1-1; D gene ambiguous. The CDR3 spans 16 residues. Trimming shortened V by 0 bases and J by 0 bases, and 11 bases separated the two germline ends. CDR1 and CDR2 from the germline V gene are MNHEY and SVGAGI. The CDR3 nucleotides are TGTGCCAGCAGTTACTCGAGGCGGCAGTTGAACACTGAAGCTTTCTTT. It translates to CASSYSRRQLNTEAFF.

This clone was seen once. This chain uses TRBV4-3 with TRBJ2-2; D perhaps matches TRBD1 (5 bases). This CDR3 has 17 residues. Germline V gene data show CDR1 as LGHNA and CDR2 as YSLEER. Trimming removed 5 bases at V and 2 bases at J, with 18 bases between. CDR3 nucleotide sequence: TGCGCCAGCAGCTATACTTTGCGGACATATAACACCGGGGAGCTGTTTTTT. The encoded protein is CASSYTLRTYNTGELFF.

The chain employs TRBV27 and TRBJ2-1; D gene unclear. Trimming took 7 bases from V and 0 from J, leaving 13 bases between them. The CDR3 is 15 amino acids. Germline CDR1 MNHEY, CDR2 SMNVEV (reference sequence). CDR3 loop: CASTLYESSYNEQFF. The CDR3 nucleotides are TGTGCCAGCACCCTATATGAAAGCTCCTACAATGAGCAGTTCTTC.

V gene TRBV30 combines with J gene TRBJ1-6, with D perhaps matching TRBD1 (6 bases). CDR1 is GTSNPN, CDR2 SVGIG, per germline (reference sequence). The CDR3 runs to 17 residues. The V end lost 0 bases, the J end lost 7 bases, and 19 bases lay between the germline ends. The CDR3, as DNA: TGTGCCTGGAGTGTACGTGGGGGACGGCAGGGGAATTCACCCCTCCACTTT. Translated, it gives CAWSVRGGRQGNSPLHF.

This clone was seen once. The rearrangement uses TRBV6-5 and TRBJ2-7, with D possibly matching TRBD2 (6 bases). Trimming shortened V by 0 bases and J by 2 bases, and 14 bases separated the two germline ends. This CDR3 is 16 amino acids long. Germline assignment: CDR1 MNHEY and CDR2 SVGAGI. For the CDR3, the DNA is TGTGCCAGCAGTTACTCCTCAACTAGCCCCACCTACGAGCAGTACTTC. It codes for CASSYSSTSPTYEQYF.

V is TRBV5-4 and J is TRBJ2-1, with a possible D match to TRBD2 (5 bases). V lost 4 bases and J 5 bases, leaving 10 bases between the germline ends. CDR1 and CDR2 (germline): SGHNT, YYREEE (reference sequence). The CDR3 has 13 residues. The CDR3, as DNA: TGTGCCAGCAGCGCCCCGGGAAACAATGAGCAGTTCTTC. This codes for CASSAPGNNEQFF. The whole variable domain, filled in from reference TRBV5-4 and TRBJ2-1, reads ETGVTQSPTHLIKTRGQQVTLRCSSQSGHNTVSWYQQALGQGPQFIFQYYREEENGRGNFPPRFSGLQFPNYSSELNVNALELDDSALYLCASSAPGNNEQFFGPGTRLTVL.